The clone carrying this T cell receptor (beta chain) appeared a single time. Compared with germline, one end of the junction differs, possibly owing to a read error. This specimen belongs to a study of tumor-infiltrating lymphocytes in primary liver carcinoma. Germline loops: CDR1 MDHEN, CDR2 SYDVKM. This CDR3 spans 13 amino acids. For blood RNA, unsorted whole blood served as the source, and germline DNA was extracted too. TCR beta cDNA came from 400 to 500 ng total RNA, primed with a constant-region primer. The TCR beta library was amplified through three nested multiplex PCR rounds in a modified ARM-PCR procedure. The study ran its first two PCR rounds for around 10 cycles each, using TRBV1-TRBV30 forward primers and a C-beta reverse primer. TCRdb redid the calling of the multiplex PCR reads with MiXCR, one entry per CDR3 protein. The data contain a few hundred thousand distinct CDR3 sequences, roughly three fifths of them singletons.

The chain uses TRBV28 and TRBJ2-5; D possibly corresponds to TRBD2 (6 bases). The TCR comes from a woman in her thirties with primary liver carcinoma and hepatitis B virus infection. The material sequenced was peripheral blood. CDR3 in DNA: TGTACCAGCTGCCGGGAGCTCGGGGAGACCCAGTACTTC. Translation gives CTSCRELGETQYF.